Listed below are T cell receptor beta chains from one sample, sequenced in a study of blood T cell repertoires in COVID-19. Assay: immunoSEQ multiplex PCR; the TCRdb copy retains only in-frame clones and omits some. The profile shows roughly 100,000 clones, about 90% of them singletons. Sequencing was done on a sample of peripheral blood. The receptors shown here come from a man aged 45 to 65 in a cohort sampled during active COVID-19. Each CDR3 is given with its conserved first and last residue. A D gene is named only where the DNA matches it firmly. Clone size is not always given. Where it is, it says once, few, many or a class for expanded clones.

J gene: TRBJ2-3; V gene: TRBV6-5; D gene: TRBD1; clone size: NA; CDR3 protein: CASTVTGGSTDTQYF; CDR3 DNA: TGTGCCAGCACTGTAACAGGGGGCAGCACAGATACGCAGTATTTT
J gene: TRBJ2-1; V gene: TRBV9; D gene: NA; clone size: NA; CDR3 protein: CASSVVTRPLSYNEQFF; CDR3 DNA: TGTGCCAGCAGCGTAGTTACTAGGCCCCTCTCCTACAATGAGCAGTTCTTC
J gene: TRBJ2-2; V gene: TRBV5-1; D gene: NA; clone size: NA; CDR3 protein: CASSLFANTGELFF; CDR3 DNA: TGCGCCAGCAGCTTGTTCGCGAACACCGGGGAGCTGTTTTTT
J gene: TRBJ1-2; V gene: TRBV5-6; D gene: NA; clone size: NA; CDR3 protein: CASSLGLGYTF; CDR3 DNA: TGTGCCAGCAGCTTGGGACTTGGCTACACCTTC
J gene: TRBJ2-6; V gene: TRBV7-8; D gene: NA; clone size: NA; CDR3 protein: CASSPSGGAQGSSGANVLTF; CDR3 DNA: TGTGCCAGCAGCCCAAGCGGAGGGGCTCAAGGGTCCTCTGGGGCCAACGTCCTGACTTTC
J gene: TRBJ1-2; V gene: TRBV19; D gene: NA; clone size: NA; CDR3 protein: CASSIPVRGSGGYTF; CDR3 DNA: TGTGCCAGTAGTATACCCGTGAGGGGGTCGGGGGGCTACACCTTC
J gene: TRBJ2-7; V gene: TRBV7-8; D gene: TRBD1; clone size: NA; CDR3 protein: CASSSRDSARHEQYF; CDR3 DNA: TGTGCCAGCAGCTCCCGGGACAGCGCCCGCCACGAGCAGTACTTC
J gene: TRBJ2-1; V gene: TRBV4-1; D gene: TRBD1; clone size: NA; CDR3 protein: CASSQTGIMGQDEQFF; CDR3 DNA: TGCGCCAGCAGCCAGACAGGGATAATGGGCCAGGATGAGCAGTTCTTC
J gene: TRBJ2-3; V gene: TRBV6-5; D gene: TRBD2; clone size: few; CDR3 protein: CASRTGTSGTDTQYF; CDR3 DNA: TGTGCCAGCAGAACCGGGACTAGCGGGACAGATACGCAGTATTTT
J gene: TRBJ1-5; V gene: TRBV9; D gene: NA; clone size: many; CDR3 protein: CASSVGQGNQPQHF; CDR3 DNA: TGTGCCAGCAGCGTAGGGCAAGGCAATCAGCCCCAGCATTTT
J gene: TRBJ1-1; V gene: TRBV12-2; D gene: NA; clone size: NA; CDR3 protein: CARAAQGHLNTEAFF; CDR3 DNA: TGTGCAAGAGCCGCACAGGGGCACCTGAACACTGAAGCTTTCTTT
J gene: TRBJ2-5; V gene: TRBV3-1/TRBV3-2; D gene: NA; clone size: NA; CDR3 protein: CASSRRASETQYF; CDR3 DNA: TGTGCCAGCAGCCGCCGCGCTTCGGAGACCCAGTACTTC